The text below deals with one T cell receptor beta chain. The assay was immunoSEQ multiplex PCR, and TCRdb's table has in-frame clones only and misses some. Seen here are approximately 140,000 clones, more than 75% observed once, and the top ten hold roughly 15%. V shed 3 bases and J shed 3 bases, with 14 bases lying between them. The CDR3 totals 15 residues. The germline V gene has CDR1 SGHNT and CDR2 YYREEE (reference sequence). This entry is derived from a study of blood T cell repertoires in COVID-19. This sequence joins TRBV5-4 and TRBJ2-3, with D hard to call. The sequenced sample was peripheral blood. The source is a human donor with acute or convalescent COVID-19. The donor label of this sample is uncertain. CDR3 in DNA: TGTGCCAGCAGCTCCGCCGTGGCCGGGACAGATACGCAGTATTTT. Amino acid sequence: CASSSAVAGTDTQYF.